A single sample gave rise to the 5 T cell receptor beta chains below, sequenced in a study of blood T cell repertoires in COVID-19. Only in-frame clones appear in the TCRdb table, and some are missing; sequencing was by immunoSEQ multiplex PCR. This sample has 200,000 to 250,000 clones, with 87% found just once. Sequencing was carried out using PBMCs or T cells enriched from blood (not recorded which). The receptor source for this set is a woman aged 25 to 39 with acute COVID-19.

This rearrangement joins TRBV7-9 to TRBJ2-1, with a weak D call TRBD1 (5 bases). Deletions cut 5 bases from V and 1 base from J, with 12 bases between. This CDR3 region has 15 residues. CDR1 SEHNR and CDR2 FQNEAQ come from the germline V gene (reference sequence). CDR3 loop: CASSPIRESYNEQFF. The CDR3 DNA reads as TGTGCCAGCAGCCCGATCAGGGAATCCTACAATGAGCAGTTCTTC.

This clone occurred once. This chain uses TRBV18 with TRBJ1-2, with D uncertain. CDR1 and CDR2 (germline): KGHSH, LQKENI. V was shortened by 2 bases and J by 3 bases, with 10 bases between the two germline ends. This CDR3 contains 14 residues. The CDR3 DNA reads TGTGCCAGCTCACCATCAGGTATCGACTATGGCTACACCTTC. Translating gives CASSPSGIDYGYTF.

The gene calls are TRBV2 and TRBJ2-7; D might be TRBD2 (7 bases). Looked up from germline, CDR1 is SNHLY and CDR2 is FYNNEI. The ends were cut back, 8 bases at V and 4 bases at J, with 12 bases in the middle. This CDR3 comprises 12 residues. CDR3 loop: CASGGGAYEQYF. The CDR3 nucleotides read TGTGCCAGCGGAGGGGGGGCATACGAGCAGTACTTC. The whole variable domain, filled in from reference TRBV2 and TRBJ2-7, reads EPEVTQTPSHQVTQMGQEVILRCVPISNHLYFYWYRQILGQKVEFLVSFYNNEISEKSEIFDDQFSVERPDGSNFTLKIRSTKLEDSAMYFCASGGGAYEQYFGPGTRLTVT.

This clone was counted a single time. The chain is built from TRBV29-1 and TRBJ1-4, with D tentatively TRBD1 (5 bases). Germline V gene data show CDR1 as SQVTM and CDR2 as ANQGSEA. V shed 6 bases and J shed 8 bases, with 19 bases lying between them. CDR3 length: 14 residues. This CDR3 is CSVSARQSSEKLFF. CDR3 sequence (DNA): TGCAGCGTCTCCGCCAGACAGTCATCCGAAAAACTGTTTTTT. Full variable domain (remainder filled in from reference TRBV29-1 and TRBJ1-4): SAVISQKPSRDICQRGTSLTIQCQVDSQVTMMFWYRQQPGQSLTLIATANQGSEATYESGFVIDKFPISRPNLTFSTLTVSNMSPEDSSIYLCSVSARQSSEKLFFGSGTQLSVL.

This clone has only a few counts. The CDR3 region has the DNA TGTGCCAGCAGTTTATACAGGGGGCGGGATGAAAAACTGTTTTTT. This translates into CASSLYRGRDEKLFF. The chain carries TRBV27 and TRBJ1-4, with 9 bases that match TRBD1. Germline V gene data show CDR1 as MNHEY and CDR2 as SMNVEV (reference sequence). J gave up 6 bases and V 1 base, and 3 bases lay outside the gene matches. There are 15 residues in the CDR3.